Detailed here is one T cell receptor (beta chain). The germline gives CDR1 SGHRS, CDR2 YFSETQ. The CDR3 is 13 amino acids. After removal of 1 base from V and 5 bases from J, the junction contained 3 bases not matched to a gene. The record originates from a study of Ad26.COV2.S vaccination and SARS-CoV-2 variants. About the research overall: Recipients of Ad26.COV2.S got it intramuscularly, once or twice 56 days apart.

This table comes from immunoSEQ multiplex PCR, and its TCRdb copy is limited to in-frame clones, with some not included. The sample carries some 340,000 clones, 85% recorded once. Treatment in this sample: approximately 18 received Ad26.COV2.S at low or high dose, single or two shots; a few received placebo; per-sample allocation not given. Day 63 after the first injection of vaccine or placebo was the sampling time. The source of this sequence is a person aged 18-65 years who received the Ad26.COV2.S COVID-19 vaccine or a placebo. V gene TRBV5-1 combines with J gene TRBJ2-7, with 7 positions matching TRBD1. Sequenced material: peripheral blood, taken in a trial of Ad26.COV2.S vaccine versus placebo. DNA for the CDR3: TGCGCCAGCAGCTTGAACAGGGGACACGAGCAGTACTTC. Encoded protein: CASSLNRGHEQYF.